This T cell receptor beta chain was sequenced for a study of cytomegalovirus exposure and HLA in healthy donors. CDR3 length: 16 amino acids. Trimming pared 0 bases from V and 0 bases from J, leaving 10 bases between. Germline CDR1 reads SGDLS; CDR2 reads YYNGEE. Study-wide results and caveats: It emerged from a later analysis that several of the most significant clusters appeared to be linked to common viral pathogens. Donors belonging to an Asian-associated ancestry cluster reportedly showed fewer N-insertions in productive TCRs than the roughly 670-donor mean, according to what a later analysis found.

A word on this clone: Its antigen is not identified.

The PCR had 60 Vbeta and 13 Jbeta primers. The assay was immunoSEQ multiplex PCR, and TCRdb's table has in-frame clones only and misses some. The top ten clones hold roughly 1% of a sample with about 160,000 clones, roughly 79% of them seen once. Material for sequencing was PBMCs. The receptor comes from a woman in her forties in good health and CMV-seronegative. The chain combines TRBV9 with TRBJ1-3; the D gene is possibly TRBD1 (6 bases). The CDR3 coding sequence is TGTGCCAGCAGCGTAGGAGACAGGCCCTCTGGAAACACCATATATTTT. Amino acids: CASSVGDRPSGNTIYF.